This TCR beta chain was obtained from a study of cytomegalovirus exposure and HLA in healthy donors. Turning to the study itself: Among the approximately 400 donors who were genotyped, over 70% fell in the genetic ancestry cluster that is associated with self-reported Caucasian donors. General observations from the study: When a later analysis was performed, an Asian-associated ancestry cluster reportedly had fewer N-insertions than the roughly 700-donor mean. In a later analysis, about 17,000 TCR beta sequences were associated with HLA alleles at 0.05 false discovery rate. CMV serostatus alone was available as immune exposure information.

A multiplex PCR was run with 60 Vbeta primers and 13 Jbeta primers. Measured with immunoSEQ multiplex PCR; TCRdb has only the in-frame clones, and not every one. The sample yields more than 150,000 clones, around 74% seen once. A note on this clone: The antigen is unknown.

The CDR3 spans 16 residues. V gave up 4 bases and J gave up 5 bases; unmatched junction bases: 7. Germline V gene data show CDR1 as SGDLS and CDR2 as YYNGEE. This TCR came from a girl aged 5 to 17 in good health and CMV-seropositive. The V call is TRBV9, the J call TRBJ2-5, with 14 bases identical to TRBD2. Specimen: PBMCs. CDR3 in DNA: TGTGCCAGCAGCCCAGGGACTAGCGGGGGATTTGAGACCCAGTACTTC. This encodes CASSPGTSGGFETQYF. The whole variable domain, filled in from reference TRBV9 and TRBJ2-5, reads DSGVTQTPKHLITATGQRVTLRCSPRSGDLSVYWYQQSLDQGLQFLIQYYNGEERAKGNILERFSAQQFPDLHSELNLSSLELGDSALYFCASSPGTSGGFETQYFGPGTRLLVL.